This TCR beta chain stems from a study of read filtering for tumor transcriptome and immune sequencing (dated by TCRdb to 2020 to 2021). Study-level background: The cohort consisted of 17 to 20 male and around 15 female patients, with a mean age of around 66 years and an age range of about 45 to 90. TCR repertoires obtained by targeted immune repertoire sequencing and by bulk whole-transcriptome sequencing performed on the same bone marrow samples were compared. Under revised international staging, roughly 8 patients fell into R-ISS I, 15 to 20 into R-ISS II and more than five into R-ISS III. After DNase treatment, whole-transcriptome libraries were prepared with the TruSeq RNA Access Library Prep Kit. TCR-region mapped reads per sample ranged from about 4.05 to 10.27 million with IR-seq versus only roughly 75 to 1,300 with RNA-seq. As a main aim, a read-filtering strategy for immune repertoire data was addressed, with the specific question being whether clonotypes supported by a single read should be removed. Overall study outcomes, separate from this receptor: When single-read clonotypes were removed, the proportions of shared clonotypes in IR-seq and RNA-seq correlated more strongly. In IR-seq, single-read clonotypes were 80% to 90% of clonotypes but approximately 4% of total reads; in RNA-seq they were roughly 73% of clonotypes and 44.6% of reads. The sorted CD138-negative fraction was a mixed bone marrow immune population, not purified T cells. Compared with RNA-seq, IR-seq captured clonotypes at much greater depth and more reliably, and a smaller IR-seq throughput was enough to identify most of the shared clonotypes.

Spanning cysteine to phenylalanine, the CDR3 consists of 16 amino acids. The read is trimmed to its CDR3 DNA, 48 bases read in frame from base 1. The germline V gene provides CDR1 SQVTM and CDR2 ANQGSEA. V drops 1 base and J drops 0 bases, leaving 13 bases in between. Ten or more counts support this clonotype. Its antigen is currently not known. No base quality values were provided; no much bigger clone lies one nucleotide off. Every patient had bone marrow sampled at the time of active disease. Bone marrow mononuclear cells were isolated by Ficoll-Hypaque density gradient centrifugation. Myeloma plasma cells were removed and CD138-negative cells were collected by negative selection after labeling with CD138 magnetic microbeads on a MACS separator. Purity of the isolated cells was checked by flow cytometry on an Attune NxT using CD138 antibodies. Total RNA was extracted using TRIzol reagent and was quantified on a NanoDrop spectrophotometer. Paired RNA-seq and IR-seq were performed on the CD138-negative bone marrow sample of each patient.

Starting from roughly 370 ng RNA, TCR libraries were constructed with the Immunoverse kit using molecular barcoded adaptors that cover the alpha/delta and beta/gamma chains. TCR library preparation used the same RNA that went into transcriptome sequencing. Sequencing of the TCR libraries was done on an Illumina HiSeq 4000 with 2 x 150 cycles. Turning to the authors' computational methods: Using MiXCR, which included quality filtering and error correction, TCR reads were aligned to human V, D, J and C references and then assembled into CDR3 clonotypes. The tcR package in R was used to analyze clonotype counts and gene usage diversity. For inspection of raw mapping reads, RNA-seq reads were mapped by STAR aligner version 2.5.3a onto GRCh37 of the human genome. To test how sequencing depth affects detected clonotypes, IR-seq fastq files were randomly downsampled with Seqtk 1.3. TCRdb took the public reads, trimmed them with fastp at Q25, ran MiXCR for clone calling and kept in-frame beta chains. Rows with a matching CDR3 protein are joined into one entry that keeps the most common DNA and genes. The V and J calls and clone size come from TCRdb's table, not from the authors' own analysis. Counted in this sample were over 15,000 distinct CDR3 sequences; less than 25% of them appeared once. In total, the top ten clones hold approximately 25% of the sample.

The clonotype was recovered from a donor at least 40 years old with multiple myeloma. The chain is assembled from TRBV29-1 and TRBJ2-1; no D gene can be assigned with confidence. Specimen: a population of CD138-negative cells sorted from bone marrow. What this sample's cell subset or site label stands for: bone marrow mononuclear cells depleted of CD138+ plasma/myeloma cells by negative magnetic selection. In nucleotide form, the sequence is TGCAGCGTTGAAGGTACCGGACGGAGCTCCTACAATGAGCAGTTCTTC. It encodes CSVEGTGRSSYNEQFF.